This T cell receptor (beta chain) was recorded in a study of T cell repertoires in cytomegalovirus infection. Looking at the study overall: Selection of CMV epitopes for the study included recently identified HLA-C-restricted and well-studied HLA-B-restricted ones. Evidence of both CMV infection and a matching HLA type came from public TCR beta signatures.

This clonotype was observed many times. Its specificity is unknown. Study outcomes and limitations: In two of eight donors, the top clonotype was HLA-C-restricted CMV-specific.

The CDR3 is 13 residues long. The V gene lost 0 bases and the J gene lost 4 bases, with 5 bases spanning the gap. Germline loops: CDR1 SGDLS, CDR2 YYNGEE. A single record per CDR3 protein comes from TCRdb applying MiXCR to the reads. The data hold about 830,000 distinct CDR3 sequences, with 32% observed a single time. This sequence originates from a human donor in good health (CMV status not recorded). Some clones in this sample may be carry-over from other donors' samples. The chain has TRBV9 and TRBJ1-5, with no clear D. This specimen consisted of cultured CD8+ T cells from PBMCs, obtained from culture after CMV antigen stimulation. CDR3 DNA sequence: TGTGCCAGCAGCGTAGGGCGAAATCAGCCCCAGCATTTT. As protein: CASSVGRNQPQHF.